This is a list of T cell receptor beta chains from one sample in a study of regulatory and conventional T cells in RAG deficiency. Profiling relied on immunoSEQ multiplex PCR, and the TCRdb table lists in-frame clones only, not all of them. In the table there are 30,000 to 35,000 clones, 90% of which are singletons. This sample was also put to use in a study of regulatory T cells.

Sequencing was carried out using CD8+ T cells sorted from blood. The receptors derive from a human donor in good health. CDR3s include the opening cysteine and the closing phenylalanine or tryptophan. D genes are given only for firm matches. Rows give clone size only sometimes, using once, few, many, or a class for an expanded clone.

>TRBJ2-1|TRBV7-9|NA|TRBD2
CASSRTSGAYNEQFF
TGTGCCAGCAGCCGAACTAGCGGAGCTTACAATGAGCAGTTCTTC
>TRBJ2-7|TRBV2|few|TRBD1
CASSYSGTGGSMVQYF
TGTGCCAGCAGCTACTCCGGGACAGGGGGCAGCATGGTGCAGTACTTC
>TRBJ1-2|TRBV5-1|NA|NA
CASSSLTGNYGYTF
TGCGCCAGCAGTTCTCTGACAGGTAACTATGGCTACACCTTC
>TRBJ1-2|TRBV11-3|NA|NA
CASSSSEGTGGYTF
TGTGCCAGCAGCTCTTCCGAGGGGACGGGAGGCTACACCTTC
>TRBJ1-6|TRBV6-6|NA|NA
CASSFQVYNSPLHF
TGTGCCAGCAGTTTCCAGGTTTATAATTCACCCCTCCACTTT
>TRBJ2-7|TRBV7-2|NA|NA
CASSLRDSRTGDLQYF
TGTGCCAGCAGCTTACGAGACAGTCGAACCGGTGACCTCCAGTACTTC
>TRBJ2-5|TRBV4-1|NA|NA
CASSQDPGRGEAQYF
TGCGCCAGCAGCCAAGATCCCGGGCGCGGCGAGGCCCAGTACTTC
>TRBJ2-7|TRBV13|NA|TRBD2
CASSLGRGRSYEQYF
TGTGCCAGCAGCTTAGGCCGCGGGAGGTCGTACGAGCAGTACTTC
>TRBJ2-2|TRBV5-4|NA|NA
CASSDSTAGELFF
TGTGCCAGCAGCGACAGTACCGCCGGGGAGCTGTTTTTT
>TRBJ2-3|TRBV6-1|NA|TRBD1
CASSEGQGADTQYF
TGTGCCAGCAGTGAGGGACAGGGGGCAGATACGCAGTATTTT
>TRBJ1-6|TRBV21-1|NA|NA
CASSKFIGLGYLSSYNSPLHF
TGTGCCAGCAGCAAATTCATAGGTTTAGGGTACTTGAGCTCCTATAATTCACCCCTCCACTTT
>TRBJ1-2|TRBV6-1|NA|NA
CASSEGGDTSYYGYTF
TGTGCCAGCAGTGAAGGAGGGGACACCTCGTACTATGGCTACACCTTC
>TRBJ2-7|TRBV11-2|NA|NA
CASSLAQDTLNYEQYF
TGTGCCAGCAGCTTAGCCCAGGACACCTTAAACTACGAGCAGTACTTC
>TRBJ2-2|TRBV28|NA|NA
CASSHGEGLTGELFF
TGTGCCAGCAGTCATGGAGAGGGGCTAACCGGGGAGCTGTTTTTT
>TRBJ2-7|TRBV29-1|NA|TRBD1
CSVEDDRVPYEQYF
TGCAGCGTTGAAGATGACAGGGTTCCCTACGAGCAGTACTTC
>TRBJ2-7|TRBV15|NA|TRBD2
CATRAGGNYEQYF
TGTGCCACGAGGGCGGGGGGCAACTACGAGCAGTACTTC
>TRBJ2-3|TRBV5-1|NA|NA
CASSLGGRLSTDTQYF
TGCGCCAGCAGCCTGGGTGGAAGACTTAGCACAGATACGCAGTATTTT
>TRBJ2-7|TRBV7-9|few|NA
CASSLSNSAYEQYF
TGTGCCAGCAGCTTAAGTAACAGTGCCTACGAGCAGTACTTC
>TRBJ2-7|TRBV10-2|NA|NA
CASSDVSGYEQYF
TGCGCCAGCAGTGACGTATCGGGCTACGAGCAGTACTTC
>TRBJ2-3|TRBV6-5|few|TRBD2
CASSLRGGGTDTQYF
TGTGCCAGCAGCCTCCGGGGGGGAGGCACAGATACGCAGTATTTT
>TRBJ2-7|TRBV6-1|NA|TRBD1
CATRQGTYEQYF
TGTGCCACCAGACAGGGAACCTACGAGCAGTACTTC
>TRBJ1-1|TRBV5-1|NA|NA
CASREVNTEAFF
TGCGCCAGCAGGGAGGTGAACACTGAAGCTTTCTTT
>TRBJ2-7|TRBV6-1|NA|TRBD2
CASRLWSSGYEQYF
TGTGCCAGCAGGCTTTGGTCTAGCGGCTACGAGCAGTACTTC
>TRBJ1-2|TRBV7-6|NA|TRBD1
CASSPEDRRDYGYTF
TGTGCCAGCAGCCCCGAGGACAGGAGGGACTATGGCTACACCTTC
>TRBJ2-7|TRBV5-6|NA|NA
CASSSDGGYVAYEQYF
TGTGCCAGCAGCTCAGACGGGGGATACGTGGCCTACGAGCAGTACTTC
>TRBJ2-6|TRBV19|NA|NA
CASMDYSGANVLTF
TGTGCCAGTATGGATTACTCTGGGGCCAACGTCCTGACTTTC
>TRBJ2-3|TRBV10-3|NA|TRBD1
CAAKGTGGPDTQYF
TGTGCCGCTAAGGGGACAGGGGGCCCAGATACGCAGTATTTT
>TRBJ2-2|TRBV2|once|TRBD1
CASERQGANGELFF
TGTGCCAGCGAAAGACAGGGGGCTAACGGGGAGCTGTTTTTT
>TRBJ2-1|TRBV10-3|once|TRBD2
CAISDAGGFTNEQFF
TGTGCCATCAGTGATGCGGGAGGCTTTACAAATGAGCAGTTCTTC
>TRBJ2-6|TRBV15|NA|NA
CATSRNSGANVLTF
TGTGCCACCAGCAGAAACTCTGGGGCCAACGTCCTGACTTTC
>TRBJ1-1|TRBV4-1|NA|NA
CASSQVRFGDTNTEAFF
TGCGCCAGCAGCCAAGTGAGGTTTGGGGACACGAACACTGAAGCTTTCTTT
>TRBJ1-2|TRBV2|once|TRBD1
CARKDATRDRGYGYTF
TGTGCCAGGAAGGACGCTACCAGGGACAGGGGTTATGGCTACACCTTC
>TRBJ1-2|TRBV30|NA|NA
CAGRVGGVGDGYTF
TGTGCCGGGCGTGTCGGGGGGGTGGGTGATGGCTACACCTTC
>TRBJ1-2|TRBV5-1|large|NA
CASSFRHSYGYTF
TGCGCCAGCAGCTTTCGTCATAGCTACGGCTACACCTTC